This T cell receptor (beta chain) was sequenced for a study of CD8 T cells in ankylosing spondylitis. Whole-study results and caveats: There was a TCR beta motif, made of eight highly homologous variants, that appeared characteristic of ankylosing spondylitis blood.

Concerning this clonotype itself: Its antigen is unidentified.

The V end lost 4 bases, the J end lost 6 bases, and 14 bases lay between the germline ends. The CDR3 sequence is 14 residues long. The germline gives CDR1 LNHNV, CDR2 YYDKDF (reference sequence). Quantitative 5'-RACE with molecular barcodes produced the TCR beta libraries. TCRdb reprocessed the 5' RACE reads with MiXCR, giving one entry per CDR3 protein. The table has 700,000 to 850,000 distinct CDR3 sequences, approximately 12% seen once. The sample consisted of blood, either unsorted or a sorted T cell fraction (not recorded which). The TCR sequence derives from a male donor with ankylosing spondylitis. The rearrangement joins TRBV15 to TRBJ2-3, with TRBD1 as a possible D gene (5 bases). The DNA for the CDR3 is TGTGCCACCAGCAAGGGGCCCGTTAAGGATACGCAGTATTTT. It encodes CATSKGPVKDTQYF.